The rows below give T cell receptor beta chains drawn from one sample of a study of shared clonotypes between healthy human individuals. Here immunoSEQ multiplex PCR was the method, and the copy in TCRdb shows in-frame clones only, minus some. The profile shows around 1.9 million clones, about 93% of them singletons. The sequenced material came from naive CD8+ T cells from PBMCs. Every receptor here comes from a man younger than 35 in good health. Some clones in this sample may be carry-over from other donors' samples. Each CDR3 is given with its conserved first and last residue. A D gene is named only where the DNA matches it firmly. A row's size may be missing; if present it is once, few, many or a size class.

D gene	V gene	clone size	CDR3 length	J gene	CDR3 protein	CDR3 DNA
NA	TRBV10-3	NA	13	TRBJ2-1	CAIRPILDSLQFF	TGTGCCATCAGACCCATTCTAGATAGTCTTCAGTTCTTC
NA	TRBV27	once	17	TRBJ1-2	CASSLSPSSGAYYGYTF	TGTGCCAGCAGTTTATCCCCCTCGTCAGGGGCTTACTATGGCTACACCTTC
NA	TRBV5-1	NA	18	TRBJ2-1	CASSWGLETGLGYNEQFF	TGCGCCAGCAGCTGGGGACTCGAAACAGGGCTGGGCTACAATGAGCAGTTCTTC
NA	TRBV27	NA	12	TRBJ1-1	CASSWRGGEAFF	TGTGCCAGCAGTTGGCGGGGGGGTGAAGCTTTCTTT
TRBD1	TRBV7-9	NA	15	TRBJ2-5	CASSFDDRGLETQYF	TGTGCCAGCAGCTTCGATGACAGGGGGCTAGAGACCCAGTACTTC
TRBD1	TRBV28	NA	17	TRBJ2-7	CASSLGIDRGSSYEQYF	TGTGCCAGCAGTTTAGGGATTGACAGGGGTAGCTCCTACGAGCAGTACTTC
NA	TRBV27	NA	15	TRBJ2-5	CASRPTVSRSETQYF	TGTGCCAGCAGACCGACCGTATCCCGGTCGGAGACCCAGTACTTC
NA	TRBV27	NA	15	TRBJ2-7	CASGTRAGNSYEQYF	TGTGCCAGCGGAACAAGAGCAGGGAACTCCTACGAGCAGTACTTC
TRBD2	TRBV5-1	NA	16	TRBJ2-7	CASSSSPGLAGVEQYF	TGCGCCAGCAGCTCCTCTCCGGGACTAGCGGGAGTCGAGCAGTACTTC
NA	TRBV10-2	NA	13	TRBJ1-2	CASSERSLYGYTF	TGCGCCAGCAGTGAAAGAAGTCTCTATGGCTACACCTTC
NA	TRBV27	NA	16	TRBJ2-3	CASSFLGPTGTDTQYF	TGTGCCAGCAGTTTCCTTGGGCCCACGGGCACAGATACGCAGTATTTT
NA	TRBV11-2	once	13	TRBJ1-1	CASSLMGVTEAFF	TGTGCCAGCAGCCTCATGGGGGTTACTGAAGCTTTCTTT
NA	TRBV11-2	NA	13	TRBJ1-1	CASSFPKNTEAFF	TGTGCCAGCAGCTTTCCCAAGAACACTGAAGCTTTCTTT
NA	TRBV28	NA	14	TRBJ2-3	CASSFDPLTDTQYF	TGTGCCAGCAGTTTCGACCCACTCACAGATACGCAGTATTTT
NA	TRBV25-1	NA	13	TRBJ2-1	CASSEYPANEQFF	TGTGCCAGCAGTGAATATCCAGCCAATGAGCAGTTCTTC
NA	TRBV9	NA	15	TRBJ2-2	CASSSRQAPTGELFF	TGTGCCAGCAGCTCGAGACAGGCTCCCACCGGGGAGCTGTTTTTT
NA	TRBV5-1	NA	11	TRBJ2-7	CASNGGYEQYF	TGCGCCAGCAATGGCGGCTACGAGCAGTACTTC
NA	TRBV6-5	once	13	TRBJ1-2	CASSPLTGDGYTF	TGTGCCAGCAGTCCCCTGACAGGCGACGGCTACACCTTC
NA	TRBV11-2	NA	17	TRBJ2-1	CASSLLSGLNNYNEQFF	TGTGCCAGCAGCTTACTTTCGGGGCTTAACAATTACAATGAGCAGTTCTTC
TRBD1	TRBV5-1	NA	15	TRBJ2-1	CATTPDRGTKNEQFF	TGCGCCACCACACCGGACAGGGGGACGAAAAATGAGCAGTTCTTC
TRBD1	TRBV9	NA	14	TRBJ1-1	CASSGTGANTEAFF	TGTGCCAGCAGCGGGACAGGGGCTAACACTGAAGCTTTCTTT
TRBD1	TRBV5-6	NA	13	TRBJ1-1	CASSLGQGDGAFF	TGTGCCAGCAGCTTGGGACAGGGTGATGGAGCTTTCTTT
TRBD2	TRBV5-1	NA	16	TRBJ2-3	CASSVISGRAEDTQYF	TGCGCCAGCAGCGTAATTAGCGGGAGGGCCGAAGATACGCAGTATTTT
NA	TRBV7-9	NA	10	TRBJ2-1	CASSFPEQFF	TGTGCCAGCAGCTTCCCTGAGCAGTTCTTC
NA	TRBV20-1	NA	10	TRBJ2-7	CSARDGEQYF	TGCAGTGCTAGGGACGGCGAGCAGTACTTC
TRBD2	TRBV27	NA	15	TRBJ2-5	CASSFGLAGGGTQYF	TGTGCCAGCAGTTTCGGACTAGCGGGAGGAGGGACCCAGTACTTC
NA	TRBV27	NA	13	TRBJ2-1	CATSSGTWNEQFF	TGTGCCACCTCTTCCGGGACCTGGAATGAGCAGTTCTTC
TRBD1	TRBV5-6	NA	14	TRBJ1-5	CASSFGTGGRAQHF	TGTGCCAGCAGCTTTGGGACAGGGGGTCGGGCCCAGCATTTT
NA	TRBV7-9	few	14	TRBJ1-1	CASSLAAGNTEAFF	TGTGCCAGCAGCTTAGCGGCAGGGAACACTGAAGCTTTCTTT
TRBD1	TRBV27	NA	16	TRBJ1-3	CASTARGQGSGNTIYF	TGTGCCAGCACCGCCCGGGGACAGGGCTCTGGAAACACCATATATTTT
NA	TRBV14	NA	12	TRBJ2-2	CASSGISGELFF	TGTGCCAGCAGCGGCATTAGCGGGGAGCTGTTTTTT
NA	TRBV5-6	once	16	TRBJ1-2	CASSSRRGSQKYGYTF	TGTGCCAGCAGCTCTCGTCGGGGCTCACAAAAGTATGGCTACACCTTC
NA	TRBV13	NA	14	TRBJ2-5	CASSLGTSWETQYF	TGTGCCAGCAGCTTGGGAACGTCCTGGGAGACCCAGTACTTC
TRBD2	TRBV10-1	NA	14	TRBJ2-7	CASSETSGRGEQYF	TGCGCCAGCAGTGAGACTAGCGGGCGCGGCGAGCAGTACTTC
NA	TRBV4-3	NA	12	TRBJ2-2	CASSQGTGELFF	TGCGCCAGCAGCCAGGGTACCGGGGAGCTGTTTTTT
NA	TRBV27	NA	14	TRBJ2-1	CAIRSGERHNEQFF	TGTGCCATCCGGTCGGGGGAGCGTCACAATGAGCAGTTCTTC
NA	TRBV9	NA	16	TRBJ2-1	CASSAWVGGLYNEQFF	TGTGCCAGCAGCGCCTGGGTGGGGGGCCTCTACAATGAGCAGTTCTTC
NA	TRBV15	once	13	TRBJ2-3	CATRDTGTDTQYF	TGTGCCACCCGGGACACGGGCACAGATACGCAGTATTTT
NA	TRBV7-9	NA	13	TRBJ2-2	CASSFGGTGELFF	TGTGCCAGCAGCTTCGGAGGCACCGGGGAGCTGTTTTTT
NA	TRBV27	NA	14	TRBJ2-7	CASSLFGDSYEQYF	TGTGCCAGCAGTTTATTTGGAGACTCCTACGAGCAGTACTTC
TRBD1	TRBV5-7	NA	15	TRBJ1-5	CASSPRTGVDQPQHF	TGTGCCAGCAGCCCTCGGACAGGGGTAGATCAGCCCCAGCATTTT
NA	TRBV19	NA	17	TRBJ1-2	CASSIWSGEGWDYGYTF	TGTGCCAGTAGTATATGGTCGGGTGAGGGCTGGGACTATGGCTACACCTTC
NA	TRBV11-3	NA	15	TRBJ2-1	CASSFEGNFNNEQFF	TGTGCCAGCAGCTTCGAGGGGAATTTCAACAATGAGCAGTTCTTC
TRBD1	TRBV7-9	NA	15	TRBJ2-2	CASSGGQGISGELFF	TGTGCCAGCAGCGGGGGACAGGGGATCTCCGGGGAGCTGTTTTTT
NA	TRBV4-1	once	17	TRBJ2-2	CASSPPPGSANTGELFF	TGCGCCAGCAGCCCCCCGCCCGGGAGCGCGAACACCGGGGAGCTGTTTTTT
NA	TRBV25-1	NA	14	TRBJ1-3	CASSLGGSGNTIYF	TGTGCCAGCAGTCTCGGCGGCTCTGGAAACACCATATATTTT
TRBD2	TRBV4-2	once	17	TRBJ2-1	CASSQPGLASSYNEQFF	TGTGCCAGCAGCCAACCGGGACTAGCGAGCTCCTACAATGAGCAGTTCTTC
TRBD2	TRBV9	NA	17	TRBJ2-7	CASSDTSGSSPTYEQYF	TGTGCCAGCAGCGATACTAGCGGGAGTTCCCCCACCTACGAGCAGTACTTC
NA	TRBV27	NA	16	TRBJ1-1	CASSQLRGTVNTEAFF	TGTGCCAGCAGCCAGCTACGGGGGACGGTGAACACTGAAGCTTTCTTT
NA	TRBV5-6	few	13	TRBJ1-1	CASSPSTGTEAFF	TGTGCCAGCAGCCCGTCGACGGGGACTGAAGCTTTCTTT
TRBD1	TRBV7-9	NA	14	TRBJ1-4	CASSPDRDEEKLFF	TGTGCCAGCAGCCCTGACAGGGATGAGGAAAAACTGTTTTTT
NA	TRBV19	NA	14	TRBJ2-7	CASSQLGAPLEQYF	TGTGCCAGTAGCCAACTAGGAGCCCCTCTAGAGCAGTACTTC
TRBD1	TRBV2	NA	15	TRBJ1-2	CASSSGTGLDYGYTF	TGTGCCAGCAGCTCCGGGACAGGGCTTGACTATGGCTACACCTTC
NA	TRBV7-9	NA	14	TRBJ2-5	CASSLYGLQETQYF	TGTGCCAGCAGCTTATACGGTTTACAAGAGACCCAGTACTTC
NA	TRBV7-9	NA	14	TRBJ2-7	CASSLITNSDEQYF	TGTGCCAGCAGCTTAATAACTAACTCTGACGAGCAGTACTTC
NA	TRBV10-3	NA	14	TRBJ2-7	CAIRKQGTSYEQYF	TGTGCCATCAGAAAACAGGGGACTTCCTACGAGCAGTACTTC
TRBD2	TRBV6-1	NA	14	TRBJ2-7	CASSFTSGSYEQYF	TGTGCCAGCAGTTTTACTAGCGGATCCTACGAGCAGTACTTC
NA	TRBV11-2	NA	15	TRBJ1-1	CASSLGTSVNTEAFF	TGTGCCAGCAGCTTGGGGACAAGTGTGAACACTGAAGCTTTCTTT